One and the same sample provided the 16 T cell receptor beta chains below, sequenced in a study of T cell repertoires in cytomegalovirus infection. MiXCR was run by TCRdb on the reads, yielding one entry per CDR3 protein. The sample has approximately 280,000 distinct CDR3 sequences; roughly a fifth are singletons. Their specific antigens are unknown. Sequences were derived from cultured PBMCs, sampled from culture after CMV antigen stimulation. These TCRs come from a human donor in good health (CMV status not recorded). Some clones in this sample may be carry-over from other donors' samples.

This clonotype came up a few times. The chain joins TRBV7-9 to TRBJ2-1, with TRBD1 matching over 8 bases. Germline V gene lookup returns CDR1 SEHNR and CDR2 FQNEAQ (reference sequence). The CDR3 sequence is 13 residues long. J lost 2 bases, V lost 8 bases, and 2 bases had no gene match. For the CDR3, the DNA is TGTGCCAGCGTGGGACAGGCCTACAATGAGCAGTTCTTC. Translated, it gives CASVGQAYNEQFF. Drawing the rest from reference TRBV7-9 and TRBJ2-1, the complete variable domain is DTGVSQNPRHKITKRGQNVTFRCDPISEHNRLYWYRQTLGQGPEFLTYFQNEAQLEKSRLLSDRFSAERPKGSFSTLEIQRTEQGDSAMYLCASVGQAYNEQFFGPGTRLTVL.

In this sample, this clonotype turned up a few times. The chain is built from TRBV4-2 and TRBJ2-2, with D perhaps matching TRBD2 (6 bases). The CDR3 totals 18 residues. Trimming took off 0 bases at V and 4 bases at J, with 18 bases between the two ends. Germline V gene lookup returns CDR1 LGHNA and CDR2 YNFKEQ. Written as DNA, the CDR3 is TGTGCCAGCAGCCAAGATTTCTTCGGGGAGGCGGTCACCGGGGAGCTGTTTTTT. It translates to CASSQDFFGEAVTGELFF.

This clonotype occurred a few times. The chain couples TRBV18 to TRBJ1-2, with 8 bases fitting TRBD1. Trimming at V came to 4 bases and at J to 6 bases, leaving 10 bases not matched to a gene. Germline V lookup: CDR1 KGHSH, CDR2 LQKENI. The CDR3 sequence is 15 residues long. The CDR3 nucleotides read TGTGCCAGCTCACGGGACAGGCAACTTTTAGATGGCTACACCTTC. Protein: CASSRDRQLLDGYTF.

This clonotype was seen many times. V and J are TRBV5-4 and TRBJ1-1; no reliable D call. The germline V gene encodes CDR1 SGHNT and CDR2 YYREEE (reference sequence). The CDR3 covers 11 residues. V gave up 3 bases and J gave up 3 bases, with 3 bases separating them. The CDR3 is CASSYYTEAFF. The CDR3 DNA follows: TGTGCCAGCAGCTATTACACTGAAGCTTTCTTT.

This clonotype was picked up many times. The rearrangement uses TRBV12-3 or TRBV12-4 and TRBJ2-3; D is ambiguous. Trimming left V 5 bases short and J 5 bases short, with 8 bases between. This CDR3 is 12 amino acids long. The CDR3 loop is CASSRTRDTQYF. CDR3 sequence (DNA): TGTGCCAGCAGTCGGACCCGAGATACGCAGTATTTT.

This clonotype came up many times. The V and J genes are TRBV7-2 and TRBJ1-5, with D unresolved. Trimming stripped 5 bases from V and 6 bases from J, with 17 bases between. This CDR3 is 15 amino acids long. CDR1 and CDR2 (germline): SGHTA, FQGNSA. CDR3 sequence (DNA): TGTGCCAGCAGCCTCTCTTCGCTTTTAGGTCAGCCCCAGCATTTT. It encodes CASSLSSLLGQPQHF.

This chain connects TRBV15 to TRBJ2-3, with D possibly TRBD1 on 6 matching bases. CDR3 length: 14 amino acids. The V end was cut by 8 bases, the J end by 0 bases, with 12 bases between. Germline CDR1 LNHNV, CDR2 YYDKDF (reference sequence). CDR3 region: CATGGRASTDTQYF. CDR3 DNA: TGTGCCACCGGGGGCCGTGCGAGCACAGATACGCAGTATTTT.

The V and J genes are TRBV5-1 and TRBJ1-1; TRBD1 might be the D (5 bases). Germline V CDR1 and CDR2: SGHRS, YFSETQ. V lost 0 bases, J lost 2 bases, and 17 bases lay in between. The CDR3 has 17 amino acids. Written as DNA, the CDR3 is TGCGCCAGCAGCTTGGCTCGGGGCGCCAGAATAAACACTGAAGCTTTCTTT. It codes for CASSLARGARINTEAFF.

The V and J genes are TRBV12-3 or TRBV12-4 and TRBJ1-2; D not certain. V was pared by 5 bases and J by 5 bases, with 12 bases between. The CDR3 runs to 13 residues. The DNA for the CDR3 is TGTGCCAGCAGTCCGGTTGACAAGTATGGCTACACCTTC. Amino acids: CASSPVDKYGYTF.

The sample holds many counts of this clonotype. The V call is TRBV12-3 or TRBV12-4, the J call TRBJ1-2; D is uncertain. Deletions cut 5 bases from V and 2 bases from J, with 9 bases between. The CDR3 has 13 residues. DNA for the CDR3: TGTGCCAGCAGTCGCCAGCAGAACTATGGCTACACCTTC. It translates to CASSRQQNYGYTF.

The chain recombines TRBV12-3 or TRBV12-4 with TRBJ2-1, with 7 bases lining up with TRBD2. The V and J ends lost 8 bases and 0 bases, in that order; junction bases with no gene match: 4. The CDR3 covers 14 residues. CDR3 sequence reads: CASPSGDSYNEQFF. In DNA, the CDR3 is TGTGCCAGCCCTAGCGGCGACTCCTACAATGAGCAGTTCTTC.

Only a few counts were recorded for this clonotype. The chain combines TRBV20-1 with TRBJ2-1; a possible D gene is TRBD2 (6 bases). CDR3 length: 14 amino acids. V lost 4 bases and J 10 bases, leaving 20 bases between the germline ends. Germline CDR1 DFQATT, CDR2 SNEGSKA (reference sequence). CDR3 loop: CSATRDSSLSEQFF. The CDR3 coding sequence is TGCAGTGCTACTCGGGACTCCTCTTTGTCGGAGCAGTTCTTC.

The chain carries TRBV6-2 or TRBV6-3 and TRBJ2-2; tentatively, D is TRBD2 (6 bases). This CDR3 spans 15 amino acids. V was pared by 0 bases and J by 7 bases, with 12 bases between. Germline CDR1 reads MNHEY; CDR2 reads SVGEGT. The CDR3 sequence: CASSYSGTAFGELFF. CDR3 in DNA: TGTGCCAGCAGTTACTCTGGGACTGCCTTCGGGGAGCTGTTTTTT.

The CDR3 loop reads CASSPTSGVPRSYNEQFF. DNA for the CDR3: TGTGCCAGTTCCCCGACTAGCGGGGTCCCTAGGTCCTACAATGAGCAGTTCTTC. The chain links TRBV27 to TRBJ2-1; 11 bases line up with TRBD2. V lost 9 bases and J lost 1; bases outside the gene matches: 14. The germline V gene encodes CDR1 MNHEY and CDR2 SMNVEV (reference sequence). The CDR3 has 18 residues.

This chain uses TRBV20-1 with TRBJ1-2, with D perhaps TRBD1 (5 bases). The V and J ends lost 0 bases and 0 bases respectively, with 11 bases between them. CDR3 length: 15 residues. Germline assignment: CDR1 DFQATT and CDR2 SNEGSKA (reference sequence). CDR3 protein: CSARDPRGANYGYTF. CDR3 bases: TGCAGTGCTAGAGATCCGAGGGGCGCTAACTATGGCTACACCTTC.

V usage is TRBV20-1 and J usage is TRBJ2-3; 13 nucleotides agree with TRBD2. CDR3 length equals 15 residues. From germline, CDR1 is DFQATT and CDR2 SNEGSKA (reference sequence). Germline trimming cut 1 base from V and 6 bases from J; bases unmatched to any gene: 4. CDR3 amino acids: CSARAPTSGRDTQYF. The CDR3 DNA follows: TGCAGTGCTAGAGCCCCGACTAGCGGGAGGGATACGCAGTATTTT.